One sample yielded the 20 T cell receptor beta chains listed below, sequenced in a study of T cell responses to AZD1222 COVID-19 vaccine. Assay used: immunoSEQ multiplex PCR; TCRdb lists only in-frame clones, some missing. Of 150,000 to 200,000 clones in the sample, 92% are singletons; the top ten hold 8% to 13%. Material: peripheral blood, obtained on day 0 of AZD1222 vaccination. These receptors came from an adult in good health.

The rearrangement uses TRBV28 and TRBJ1-5, with 11 bases matching TRBD1. The CDR3 spans 17 residues. J lost 5 bases, V lost 4 bases, and 10 bases had no gene match. Looked up from germline, CDR1 is MDHEN and CDR2 is SYDVKM. In nucleotides, the CDR3 is TGTGCCAGCAGTTCTCTGTGGACAGGGGGCACGGATCAGCCCCAGCATTTT. Its translation: CASSSLWTGGTDQPQHF.

This chain uses TRBV28 with TRBJ1-2; 12 bases match TRBD1. The ends lost 6 bases at V and 8 bases at J; junction bases unmatched: 7. Germline V CDR1 and CDR2: MDHEN, SYDVKM. The CDR3 loop spans 14 amino acids. CDR3 loop: CASSPGTGGDGYTF. The CDR3 region has the DNA TGTGCCAGCAGCCCCGGGACAGGGGGCGACGGCTACACCTTC.

The CDR3: CASSRNGEGPQHF. The CDR3 DNA is TGTGCCAGCAGCCGTAATGGGGAAGGGCCCCAGCATTTT. V gene TRBV5-6 combines with J gene TRBJ1-5; D is undetermined. The V end lost 4 bases, the J end lost 9 bases, and 14 bases lay between the germline ends. The CDR3 loop spans 13 amino acids. The germline V gene encodes CDR1 SGHDT and CDR2 YYEEEE.

The rearrangement links TRBV7-6 to TRBJ1-5; D unresolved. V dropped 5 bases and J dropped 3 bases, with 8 bases sitting between them. This CDR3 has 13 amino acids. Germline CDR1 is SGHVS and CDR2 is FNYEAQ. The CDR3 sequence: CASSPYSNQPQHF. The CDR3 nucleotides read TGTGCCAGCAGCCCATACTCCAATCAGCCCCAGCATTTT.

CDR3 sequence (DNA): TGCGCCAGCAGGCTCTGGGACAGCGAGCAAGAGACCCAGTACTTC. Amino acid sequence: CASRLWDSEQETQYF. The V and J genes are TRBV5-1 and TRBJ2-5; TRBD1 agrees at 7 bases. V lost 5 bases and J lost 2; bases outside the gene matches: 9. Germline CDR1 is SGHRS and CDR2 is YFSETQ. This CDR3 has 15 residues.

The rearrangement uses TRBV6-4 and TRBJ2-3; TRBD2 matches at 9 bases. There are 15 residues in the CDR3. V was clipped by 0 bases and J by 6 bases; unmatched bases: 4. CDR1 MRHNA and CDR2 SNTAGT come from the germline V gene. The CDR3 DNA reads TGTGCCAGCAGTGACTCTCTTAGCGGGAGCGATACGCAGTATTTT. Protein: CASSDSLSGSDTQYF.

This clone was counted once. This sequence joins TRBV2 and TRBJ1-5, with D possibly TRBD1 on 5 matching bases. V lost 2 bases and J 6 bases, leaving 11 bases between the germline ends. CDR3 length: 14 residues. Germline V CDR1 and CDR2: SNHLY, FYNNEI. CDR3 DNA sequence: TGTGCCAGCAGTGAAATGGGGGGAGGTCAGCCCCAGCATTTT. It translates to CASSEMGGGQPQHF. Variable domain in full (rest from reference TRBV2 and TRBJ1-5): EPEVTQTPSHQVTQMGQEVILRCVPISNHLYFYWYRQILGQKVEFLVSFYNNEISEKSEIFDDQFSVERPDGSNFTLKIRSTKLEDSAMYFCASSEMGGGQPQHFGDGTRLSIL.

The rearrangement joins TRBV6-6 to TRBJ2-7; 7 nucleotides line up with TRBD2. This CDR3 spans 16 amino acids. Per germline, CDR1 MNHNY and CDR2 SVGAGI (reference sequence). The ends lost 0 bases at V and 4 bases at J; junction bases unmatched: 9. The CDR3 region has the DNA TGTGCCAGCAGTTACTCCTCAATGGGAGGGAAATACGAGCAGTACTTC. As protein: CASSYSSMGGKYEQYF.

The V and J genes are TRBV11-2 and TRBJ1-2; TRBD1 is a possible D gene (5 bases). Per germline, CDR1 SGHAT and CDR2 FQNNGV. The V end lost 3 bases, the J end lost 6 bases, and 8 bases lay between the germline ends. This CDR3 has 12 residues. DNA of the CDR3: TGTGCCAGCAGCTTTCAGGGTAATGGCTACACCTTC. Amino acids: CASSFQGNGYTF.

This clone was observed a handful of times. This rearrangement joins TRBV30 to TRBJ1-6; D gene unclear. The CDR3 runs 17 residues. Germline lookup yields CDR1 GTSNPN and CDR2 SVGIG (reference sequence). Trimming took off 0 bases at V and 2 bases at J, with 14 bases between the two ends. The CDR3 here is CAWSVRRRWPYNSPLHF. CDR3 in DNA: TGTGCCTGGAGTGTACGCCGGCGGTGGCCCTATAATTCACCCCTCCACTTT.

The chain uses TRBV19 and TRBJ2-7; weak D call: TRBD1 (6 bases). The CDR3 consists of 13 residues. Between the trimmed V and J ends, which lost 5 bases and 6 bases, there was a span of 14 bases. The germline V gene has CDR1 LNHDA and CDR2 SQIVND (reference sequence). CDR3 in amino acids: CASSQGRGGEQYF. Here the CDR3 DNA reads TGTGCCAGTAGTCAGGGCAGGGGCGGCGAGCAGTACTTC.

CDR3 in amino acids: CASSVGRGAGLNTEAFF. The CDR3 region has the DNA TGTGCCAGCAGCGTAGGAAGGGGGGCAGGCCTGAACACTGAAGCTTTCTTT. The V call is TRBV9, the J call TRBJ1-1; tentative D call: TRBD1 (6 bases). Germline CDR1 SGDLS, CDR2 YYNGEE. The CDR3 runs 17 residues. V was cut by 0 bases and J by 0 bases, with 15 bases left in between.

The chain has TRBV28 and TRBJ1-1, with 10 bases lining up with TRBD1. Germline-derived CDR1 and CDR2 are MDHEN and SYDVKM. CDR3 length: 14 amino acids. The V segment lost 4 bases and the J segment 5 bases; nucleotides outside the gene matches: 4. The CDR3 is CASSSGQGVTEAFF. CDR3 nucleotides: TGTGCCAGCAGTTCCGGACAGGGGGTAACTGAAGCTTTCTTT.

CDR3 in DNA: TGCGCCAGCAGCCAAGATGGAAGGGGTAGGGTTCGGTATGGCTACACCTTC. Amino acids: CASSQDGRGRVRYGYTF. The gene calls are TRBV4-1 and TRBJ1-2; weak D call: TRBD1 (5 bases). The germline V and J ends were trimmed by 0 bases and 5 bases, with 19 bases remaining between them. The CDR3 covers 17 residues. Germline V gene data show CDR1 as MGHRA and CDR2 as YSYEKL.

The V and J genes are TRBV12-3 or TRBV12-4 and TRBJ1-1; no definite D call. The CDR3 is 12 residues long. V was trimmed by 4 bases and J by 2 bases, leaving 5 bases between them. The CDR3 DNA reads as TGTGCCAGCAGTTGGGAAAACACTGAAGCTTTCTTT. It encodes CASSWENTEAFF.

J is TRBJ1-1 and V is TRBV30, with D hard to call. V was pared by 4 bases and J by 6 bases, with 15 bases between. CDR1 GTSNPN and CDR2 SVGIG come from the germline V gene (reference sequence). There are 13 residues in the CDR3. The DNA for the CDR3 is TGTGCCTGGACCGGGCCGAACAACCCTGAAGCTTTCTTT. This codes for CAWTGPNNPEAFF.

This clone showed up just a few times. V usage is TRBV6-2 or TRBV6-3 and J usage is TRBJ1-2; perhaps TRBD1 as D (6 bases). The CDR3 has 14 residues. V lost 6 bases and J 5 bases, leaving 16 bases between the germline ends. Germline V gene lookup returns CDR1 MNHEY and CDR2 SVGEGT. The chain's CDR3 is CASSLHGGLYGYTF. CDR3 sequence (DNA): TGTGCCAGCAGCCTCCACGGGGGCCTTTATGGCTACACCTTC.

The gene calls are TRBV7-8 and TRBJ1-5; D unclear. Per the germline V gene, CDR1 is SGHVS and CDR2 is FQNEAQ. This CDR3 comprises 14 residues. V was shortened by 5 bases and J by 4 bases, with 12 bases between the two germline ends. For the CDR3, the DNA is TGTGCCAGCAGCATTGACCACTCTAATCAGCCCCAGCATTTT. This translates into CASSIDHSNQPQHF.

The genes are TRBV7-2 and TRBJ2-3, with D perhaps assigned TRBD1 or TRBD2 (5 bases each). This CDR3 spans 17 amino acids. CDR1 SGHTA and CDR2 FQGNSA come from the germline V gene. Trimming shortened V by 2 bases and J by 2 bases, and 17 bases separated the two germline ends. The CDR3 spells CASSLLPTGRLTDTQYF. The CDR3 nucleotides read TGTGCCAGCAGCTTACTTCCTACGGGGCGGCTCACAGATACGCAGTATTTT. Supplemented by reference TRBV7-2 and TRBJ2-3, the full variable domain reads GAGVSQSPSNKVTEKGKDVELRCDPISGHTALYWYRQSLGQGLEFLIYFQGNSAPDKSGLPSDRFSAERTGGSVSTLTIQRTQQEDSAVYLCASSLLPTGRLTDTQYFGPGTRLTVL.

V usage is TRBV6-5 and J usage is TRBJ2-7; D gene unclear. This CDR3 contains 15 residues. Germline values: CDR1 MNHEY, CDR2 SVGAGI. V was clipped by 0 bases and J by 0 bases, with 9 bases between them. The CDR3 DNA reads as TGTGCCAGCAGTTACTCCGGATCCTACTCCTACGAGCAGTACTTC. It translates to CASSYSGSYSYEQYF.